What follows are 19 T cell receptor beta chains derived from one specimen sequenced in a study of monozygotic twins with cystic fibrosis. This table comes from immunoSEQ multiplex PCR, and its TCRdb copy is limited to in-frame clones, with some not included. The table includes tens of thousands of clones, 80% to 90% detected once. Sequences were obtained from blood. The receptors stem from a woman aged 25 to 39 with cystic fibrosis.

The chain employs TRBV10-2 and TRBJ2-7; D gene uncertain. V was clipped by 4 bases and J by 4 bases, with 5 bases between them. CDR1 and CDR2 (germline): WSHSY, SAAADI. The CDR3 spans 11 residues. Here the CDR3 DNA reads TGCGCCAGCAGTGGGCGTTACGAGCAGTACTTC. This gives the protein CASSGRYEQYF.

This clone was observed a few times. The chain is built from TRBV19 and TRBJ2-7, with D possibly being TRBD2 (7 bases). The length of the CDR3 is 15 residues. With 5 bases removed from V and 2 bases from J, the gap between germline ends came to 16 bases. CDR1 LNHDA and CDR2 SQIVND come from the germline V gene (reference sequence). CDR3 bases: TGTGCCAGTAGTCCGGGGGAGGGGGAGACCTACGAGCAGTACTTC. Amino acid sequence: CASSPGEGETYEQYF.

This clone qualifies as large. The V gene is TRBV9, the J gene TRBJ2-2; no firm D call. The V end lost 3 bases, the J end lost 6 bases, and 18 bases lay between the germline ends. The germline CDR1 and CDR2 sequences are SGDLS and YYNGEE. The CDR3 loop spans 16 amino acids. CDR3 in amino acids: CASSGVAGDVPGELFF. CDR3 nucleotide sequence: TGTGCCAGCAGCGGGGTCGCAGGCGATGTGCCCGGGGAGCTGTTTTTT.

The chain has TRBV11-1 and TRBJ1-1; maybe TRBD1 (6 bases). V lost 3 bases and J lost 5, with 10 bases in between. Looked up from germline, CDR1 is SGHAT and CDR2 is FQDESV (reference sequence). This CDR3 is built from 13 residues. CDR3 coding DNA: TGTGCCAGCAGCTTTACGGGACATACTGAAGCTTTCTTT. Translating gives CASSFTGHTEAFF.

This sequence joins TRBV11-2 and TRBJ2-2; D not certain. Germline assignment: CDR1 SGHAT and CDR2 FQNNGV. This CDR3 has 18 amino acids. The V and J ends lost 5 bases and 0 bases respectively, with 19 bases between them. CDR3 DNA: TGTGCCAGCAGCCCCGCTCACGTCGGGTCCGCGAACACCGGGGAGCTGTTTTTT. This codes for CASSPAHVGSANTGELFF.

This rearrangement joins TRBV5-6 to TRBJ2-7; 7 bases align to TRBD1. After removal of 0 bases from V and 7 bases from J, the junction contained 7 bases not matched to a gene. The germline V gene encodes CDR1 SGHDT and CDR2 YYEEEE. There are 14 residues in the CDR3. The CDR3 spells CASSLGQGVWEQYF. CDR3 DNA sequence: TGTGCCAGCAGCTTGGGGCAGGGGGTATGGGAGCAGTACTTC. Using reference TRBV5-6 and TRBJ2-7 for the parts outside the CDR3, the full variable domain is DAGVTQSPTHLIKTRGQQVTLRCSPKSGHDTVSWYQQALGQGPQFIFQYYEEEERQRGNFPDRFSGHQFPNYSSELNVNALLLGDSALYLCASSLGQGVWEQYFGPGTRLTVT.

This clone was detected only once. The gene calls are TRBV9 and TRBJ2-1, with TRBD1 matching 7 bases. CDR1 and CDR2 from the germline V gene are SGDLS and YYNGEE. V was clipped by 4 bases and J by 9 bases; unmatched bases: 4. The CDR3 covers 12 residues. The CDR3 is CASSQTGFEQFF. CDR3 nucleotide sequence: TGTGCCAGCAGCCAGACAGGGTTTGAGCAGTTCTTC. Together with reference TRBV9 and TRBJ2-1, the CDR3 gives the full variable domain: DSGVTQTPKHLITATGQRVTLRCSPRSGDLSVYWYQQSLDQGLQFLIQYYNGEERAKGNILERFSAQQFPDLHSELNLSSLELGDSALYFCASSQTGFEQFFGPGTRLTVL.

The chain employs TRBV9 and TRBJ2-5; no clear D gene. Trimming took off 3 bases at V and 3 bases at J, with 3 bases between the two ends. The CDR3 totals 11 residues. Germline CDR1 and CDR2: SGDLS and YYNGEE. CDR3 loop: CASSAEETQYF. The CDR3 nucleotides are TGTGCCAGCAGCGCTGAAGAGACCCAGTACTTC.

The chain links TRBV6-1 to TRBJ2-7; 12 bases map to TRBD2. The CDR3 totals 19 residues. Germline CDR1 reads MNHNS; CDR2 reads SASEGT. V was pared by 0 bases and J by 1 base, with 10 bases of the junction left unmatched. CDR3 protein: CASSEAPRLAGGLSYEQYF. The CDR3 DNA reads as TGTGCCAGCAGTGAAGCGCCTCGGCTAGCGGGGGGGCTTTCCTACGAGCAGTACTTC.

The chain recombines TRBV4-1 with TRBJ2-1; 8 bases are a match to TRBD1. This CDR3 comprises 15 residues. V was clipped by 4 bases and J by 7 bases; unmatched bases: 9. CDR1 and CDR2 (germline): MGHRA, YSYEKL. CDR3 nucleotides: TGCGCCAGCAGCCCCCCGGGGCAGGGGGCAAATGAGCAGTTCTTC. This encodes CASSPPGQGANEQFF.

This chain joins TRBV5-6 and TRBJ1-5; D unclear. The CDR3 totals 14 residues. CDR1 and CDR2 from the germline V gene are SGHDT and YYEEEE. The V gene lost 0 bases and the J gene lost 1 base, with 5 bases spanning the gap. The CDR3 spells CASSLGLSNQPQHF. In DNA, the CDR3 is TGTGCCAGCAGCTTGGGATTGAGCAATCAGCCCCAGCATTTT.

The chain combines TRBV30 with TRBJ1-1; D gene ambiguous. The V gene's germline CDR1 is GTSNPN and CDR2 SVGIG (reference sequence). This CDR3 comprises 11 residues. The V gene lost 1 base and the J gene lost 8 bases, with 8 bases spanning the gap. Here the CDR3 reads CAWSGWAEAFF. The CDR3 DNA sequence: TGTGCCTGGAGTGGGTGGGCAGAAGCTTTCTTT. Full variable domain (remainder filled in from reference TRBV30 and TRBJ1-1): SQTIHQWPATLVQPVGSPLSLECTVEGTSNPNLYWYRQAAGRGLQLLFYSVGIGQISSEVPQNLSASRPQDRQFILSSKKLLLSDSGFYLCAWSGWAEAFFGQGTRLTVV.

The rearrangement links TRBV5-6 to TRBJ1-2; TRBD1 agrees at 11 bases. With V trimmed by 4 bases and J by 1 base, 9 bases remained unmatched. The CDR3 totals 17 residues. CDR1 SGHDT and CDR2 YYEEEE come from the germline V gene. In nucleotides, the CDR3 is TGTGCCAGCAGCGCCGGGACAGGGGGTGGAAGTAACTATGGCTACACCTTC. Its protein product is CASSAGTGGGSNYGYTF. The full variable domain, in which reference TRBV5-6 and TRBJ1-2 provide the parts outside the CDR3, is DAGVTQSPTHLIKTRGQQVTLRCSPKSGHDTVSWYQQALGQGPQFIFQYYEEEERQRGNFPDRFSGHQFPNYSSELNVNALLLGDSALYLCASSAGTGGGSNYGYTFGSGTRLTVV.

The rearrangement joins TRBV5-4 to TRBJ1-5, with 8 nucleotides matching TRBD1. CDR3 length: 13 residues. Germline-derived CDR1 and CDR2 are SGHNT and YYREEE (reference sequence). V shed 3 bases and J 4 bases; nucleotides not matched to a gene: 0. The CDR3 nucleotides read TGTGCCAGCAGCTGGGACAGGAATCAGCCCCAGCATTTT. Protein: CASSWDRNQPQHF.

This chain links TRBV7-9 with TRBJ2-1, with TRBD2 as a possible D gene (7 bases). The germline CDR1 and CDR2 sequences are SEHNR and FQNEAQ (reference sequence). The CDR3 is 15 residues long. V was shortened by 5 bases and J by 5 bases, with 16 bases between the two germline ends. CDR3 region: CASSALRGPNNEQFF. DNA for the CDR3: TGTGCCAGCAGCGCCTTGCGGGGGCCTAACAATGAGCAGTTCTTC.

J is TRBJ2-7 and V is TRBV4-1; 11 nucleotides match TRBD2. This CDR3 comprises 15 residues. The germline V gene has CDR1 MGHRA and CDR2 YSYEKL. Trimming cost V 1 base and J 6 bases; bases outside gene matches: 5. CDR3 protein: CASSQARLAGLEQYF. The CDR3, as DNA: TGCGCCAGCAGCCAAGCGCGACTAGCGGGGCTCGAGCAGTACTTC.

V gene TRBV4-1 combines with J gene TRBJ1-3; D is perhaps TRBD1 (5 bases). Germline V gene sequence: CDR1 MGHRA, CDR2 YSYEKL. Trimming took 1 base from V and 2 from J, leaving 9 bases between them. This CDR3 is built from 15 residues. The CDR3 here is CASSQVGGAGNTIYF. DNA for the CDR3: TGCGCCAGCAGCCAAGTAGGAGGGGCTGGAAACACCATATATTTT.

This chain links TRBV5-1 with TRBJ1-1; D possibly corresponds to TRBD1 (5 bases). This CDR3 spans 14 amino acids. Trimming cost V 4 bases and J 3 bases, with 13 bases left between them. Germline CDR1 is SGHRS and CDR2 is YFSETQ. The chain's CDR3 is CASSPIGGYTEAFF. In DNA form, the CDR3 reads TGCGCCAGCAGCCCTATCGGGGGGTACACTGAAGCTTTCTTT.

The chain combines TRBV4-1 with TRBJ1-1, with 7 bases aligning to TRBD1. With V trimmed by 4 bases and J by 3 bases, 8 bases remained unmatched. The V gene's germline CDR1 is MGHRA and CDR2 YSYEKL. CDR3 length: 15 residues. The CDR3 DNA is TGCGCCAGCAGCCTAGACCCCACAGGGGACACTGAAGCTTTCTTT. Its protein is CASSLDPTGDTEAFF.